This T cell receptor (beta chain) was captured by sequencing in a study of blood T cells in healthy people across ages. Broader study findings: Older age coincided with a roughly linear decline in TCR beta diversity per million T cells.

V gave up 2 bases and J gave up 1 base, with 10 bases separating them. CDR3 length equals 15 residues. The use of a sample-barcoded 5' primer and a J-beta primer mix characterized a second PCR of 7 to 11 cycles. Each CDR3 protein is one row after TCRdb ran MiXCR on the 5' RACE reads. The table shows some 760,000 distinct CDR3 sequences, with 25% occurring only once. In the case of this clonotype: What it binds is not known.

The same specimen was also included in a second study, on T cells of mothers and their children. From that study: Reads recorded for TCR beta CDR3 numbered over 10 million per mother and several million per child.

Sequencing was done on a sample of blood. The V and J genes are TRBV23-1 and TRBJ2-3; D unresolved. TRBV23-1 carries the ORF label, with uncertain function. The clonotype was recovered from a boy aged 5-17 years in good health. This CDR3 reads CASSQPRGGTDTQYF. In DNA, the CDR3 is TGCGCCAGCAGTCAACCCCGTGGAGGCACAGATACGCAGTATTTT.